Listed below are T cell receptor beta chains from one sample, sequenced in a study of identical twins. Each CDR3 protein is one row after TCRdb ran MiXCR on the 5' RACE reads. The sample lists about 1.7 million distinct CDR3 sequences; roughly a third were seen once. The source material was cord blood. These receptors were obtained from a newborn girl in good health. CDR3s include the opening cysteine and the closing phenylalanine or tryptophan. The D gene is left open where the match is weak. Size values are once, few and many counts, or a class for expanded clones, and some rows have none.

clone_size | j_call | d_call | v_call | cdr3_aa | cdr3_nt
. | TRBJ1-1 | TRBD1 | TRBV7-9 | CASSLYRGANTEAFF | TGTGCCAGCAGCTTGTACAGGGGAGCCAACACTGAAGCTTTCTTT
few | TRBJ2-7 | TRBD2 | TRBV20-1 | CSARDKGLPYEQYF | TGCAGTGCTAGAGATAAGGGACTACCCTACGAGCAGTACTTC
few | TRBJ2-1 | TRBD2 | TRBV6-5 | CASSYSGTGLAGAYNEQFF | TGTGCCAGCAGTTACTCCGGGACGGGACTAGCGGGAGCCTACAATGAGCAGTTCTTC
many | TRBJ2-7 | TRBD2 | TRBV3-1 | CASSHELAQTSYEQYF | TGTGCCAGCAGCCATGAACTAGCGCAAACATCCTACGAGCAGTACTTC
. | TRBJ2-7 | TRBD2 | TRBV28 | CASSLPSLAGDTYEQYF | TGTGCCAGCAGTTTACCCTCACTAGCGGGAGATACCTACGAGCAGTACTTC
. | TRBJ2-1 | . | TRBV14 | CASSPRQSSSYNEQFF | TGTGCCAGCAGCCCGAGACAGTCCTCCTCCTACAATGAGCAGTTCTTC
many | TRBJ2-7 | . | TRBV12-3/TRBV12-4 | CASSYSYYEQYF | TGTGCCAGCAGCTATTCCTACTACGAGCAGTACTTC
. | TRBJ2-7 | . | TRBV20-1 | CSATRDFYEQYF | TGCAGTGCTACCCGGGACTTCTACGAGCAGTACTTC
. | TRBJ2-4 | TRBD1 | TRBV12-3/TRBV12-4 | CASSTGENIQYF | TGTGCCAGCAGTACAGGGGAAAACATTCAGTACTTC
. | TRBJ2-5 | . | TRBV10-3 | CAISAPGQNQETQYF | TGTGCCATCAGTGCACCGGGACAAAACCAAGAGACCCAGTACTTC
. | TRBJ1-2 | . | TRBV12-3/TRBV12-4 | CASSLVGGWGYTF | TGTGCCAGCAGTTTAGTCGGGGGCTGGGGCTACACCTTC
few | TRBJ1-1 | . | TRBV29-1 | CSVEVHVYTEAFF | TGCAGCGTTGAAGTCCACGTGTACACTGAAGCTTTCTTT
. | TRBJ2-7 | TRBD2 | TRBV7-2 | CASSFKSGAYSYEQYF | TGTGCCAGCAGCTTTAAGAGCGGGGCTTACTCCTACGAGCAGTACTTC
. | TRBJ2-3 | . | TRBV5-1 | CASSLVGEPTDTQYF | TGCGCCAGCAGCTTGGTGGGGGAACCCACAGATACGCAGTATTTT
. | TRBJ2-1 | . | TRBV4-1 | CASSQVASGTYNEQFF | TGCGCCAGCAGCCAAGTAGCCAGCGGTACCTACAATGAGCAGTTCTTC
few | TRBJ2-7 | . | TRBV6-2/TRBV6-3 | CASSRTAGTGSYEQYF | TGTGCCAGCAGCCGCACCGCCGGGACCGGTTCCTACGAGCAGTACTTC
few | TRBJ2-7 | TRBD2 | TRBV27 | CASSRTSKNYEQYF | TGTGCCAGCAGTCGGACTAGTAAGAACTACGAGCAGTACTTC
. | TRBJ1-2 | TRBD1 | TRBV12-3/TRBV12-4 | CASSLAGTASKGYTF | TGTGCCAGCAGTTTAGCTGGGACAGCGAGTAAAGGCTACACCTTC
. | TRBJ2-5 | . | TRBV24-1 | CATSGRGAYQETQYF | TGTGCCACCAGTGGGCGGGGCGCGTACCAAGAGACCCAGTACTTC
few | TRBJ2-3 | TRBD2 | TRBV10-3 | CAITASGNTDTQYF | TGTGCCATCACGGCTAGCGGGAACACAGATACGCAGTATTTT
. | TRBJ2-1 | . | TRBV4-1 | CASSQALNEQFF | TGCGCCAGCAGCCAAGCTCTCAACGAGCAGTTCTTC
. | TRBJ2-7 | TRBD2 | TRBV29-1 | CSVEVGLADSYEQYF | TGCAGCGTTGAAGTCGGACTAGCGGACTCCTACGAGCAGTACTTC
. | TRBJ1-1 | TRBD1 | TRBV5-1 | CASRRQGSTEAFF | TGCGCCAGCAGGAGACAGGGTAGCACTGAAGCTTTCTTT
once | TRBJ2-5 | . | TRBV20-1 | CSAGSTDPYQETQYF | TGCAGTGCTGGCTCGACGGACCCCTATCAAGAGACCCAGTACTTC
. | TRBJ2-7 | TRBD2 | TRBV20-1 | CSAGVAGDRSYEQYF | TGCAGTGCAGGGGTAGCGGGAGACCGCTCCTACGAGCAGTACTTC